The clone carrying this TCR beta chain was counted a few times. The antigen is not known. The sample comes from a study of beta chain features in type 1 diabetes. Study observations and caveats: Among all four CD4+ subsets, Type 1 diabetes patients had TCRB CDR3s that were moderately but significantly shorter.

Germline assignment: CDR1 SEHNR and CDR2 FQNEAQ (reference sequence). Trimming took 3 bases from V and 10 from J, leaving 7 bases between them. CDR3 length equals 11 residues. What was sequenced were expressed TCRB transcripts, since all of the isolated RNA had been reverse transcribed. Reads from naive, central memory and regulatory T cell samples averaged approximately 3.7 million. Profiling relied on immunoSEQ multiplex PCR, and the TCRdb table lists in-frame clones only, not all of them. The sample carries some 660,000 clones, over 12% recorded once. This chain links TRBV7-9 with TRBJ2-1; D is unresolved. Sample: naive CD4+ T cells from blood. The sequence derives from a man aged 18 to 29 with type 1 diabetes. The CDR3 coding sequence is TGTGCCAGCAGCTTGGATGCAGAGCAGTTCTTC. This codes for CASSLDAEQFF.